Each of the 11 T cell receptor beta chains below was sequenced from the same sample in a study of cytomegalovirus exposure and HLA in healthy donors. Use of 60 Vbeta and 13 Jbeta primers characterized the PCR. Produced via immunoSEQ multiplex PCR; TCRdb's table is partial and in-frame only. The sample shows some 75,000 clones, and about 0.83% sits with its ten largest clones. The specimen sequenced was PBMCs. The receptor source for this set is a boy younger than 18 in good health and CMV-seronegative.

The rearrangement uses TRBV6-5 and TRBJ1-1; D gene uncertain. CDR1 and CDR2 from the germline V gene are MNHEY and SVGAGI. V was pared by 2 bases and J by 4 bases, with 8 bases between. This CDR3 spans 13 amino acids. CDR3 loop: CASSYERGTEAFF. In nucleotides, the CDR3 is TGTGCCAGCAGTTACGAGAGAGGCACTGAAGCTTTCTTT.

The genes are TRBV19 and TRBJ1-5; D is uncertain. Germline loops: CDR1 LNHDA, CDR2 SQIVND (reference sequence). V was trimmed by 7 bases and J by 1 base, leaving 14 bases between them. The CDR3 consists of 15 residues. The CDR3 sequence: CASTFDPGSNQPQHF. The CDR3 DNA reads TGTGCCAGTACTTTCGACCCGGGGAGCAATCAGCCCCAGCATTTT.

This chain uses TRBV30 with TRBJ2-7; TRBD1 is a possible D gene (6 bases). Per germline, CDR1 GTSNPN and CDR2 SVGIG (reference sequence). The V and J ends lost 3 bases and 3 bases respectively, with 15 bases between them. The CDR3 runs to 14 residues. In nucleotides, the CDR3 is TGTGCCTGGAGCTGCCGGGACACCGTCTACGAGCAGTACTTC. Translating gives CAWSCRDTVYEQYF.

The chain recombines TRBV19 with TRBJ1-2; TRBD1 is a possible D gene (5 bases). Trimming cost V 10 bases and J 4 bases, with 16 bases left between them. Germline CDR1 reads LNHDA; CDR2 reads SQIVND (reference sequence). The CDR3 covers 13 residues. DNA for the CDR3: TGTGCCACCGGGGGAAGGGAGAGCTATGGCTACACCTTC. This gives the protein CATGGRESYGYTF. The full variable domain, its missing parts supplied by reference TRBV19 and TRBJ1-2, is DGGITQSPKYLFRKEGQNVTLSCEQNLNHDAMYWYRQDPGQGLRLIYYSQIVNDFQKGDIAEGYSVSREKKESFPLTVTSAQKNPTAFYLCATGGRESYGYTFGSGTRLTVV.

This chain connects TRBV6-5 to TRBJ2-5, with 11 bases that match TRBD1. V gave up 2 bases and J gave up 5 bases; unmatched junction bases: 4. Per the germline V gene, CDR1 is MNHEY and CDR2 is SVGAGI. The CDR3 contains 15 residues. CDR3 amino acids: CASSYMDRGRETQYF. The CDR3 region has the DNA TGTGCCAGCAGTTACATGGACAGGGGGCGTGAGACCCAGTACTTC.

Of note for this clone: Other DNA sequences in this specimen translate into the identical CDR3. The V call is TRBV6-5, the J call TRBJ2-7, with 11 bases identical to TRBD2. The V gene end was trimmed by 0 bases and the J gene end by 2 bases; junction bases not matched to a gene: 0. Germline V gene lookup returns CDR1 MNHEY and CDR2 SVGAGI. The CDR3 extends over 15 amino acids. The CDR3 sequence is CASSYSSGGAYEQYF. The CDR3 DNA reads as TGTGCCAGCAGTTACTCTAGCGGGGGGGCCTACGAGCAGTACTTC.

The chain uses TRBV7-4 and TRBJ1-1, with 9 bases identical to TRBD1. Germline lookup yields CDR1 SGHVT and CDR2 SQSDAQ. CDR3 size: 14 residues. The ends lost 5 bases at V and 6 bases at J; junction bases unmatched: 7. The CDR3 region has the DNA TGTGCCAGCAGCAAACCGGGACAGGGCTCTGAAGCTTTCTTT. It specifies CASSKPGQGSEAFF.

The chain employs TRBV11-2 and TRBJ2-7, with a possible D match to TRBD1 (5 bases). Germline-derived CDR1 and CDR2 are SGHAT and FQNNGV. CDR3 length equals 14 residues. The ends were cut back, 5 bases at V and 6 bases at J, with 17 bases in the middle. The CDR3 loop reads CASSHNDRRFEQYF. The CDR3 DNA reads TGTGCCAGCAGCCACAACGACAGAAGGTTCGAGCAGTACTTC.

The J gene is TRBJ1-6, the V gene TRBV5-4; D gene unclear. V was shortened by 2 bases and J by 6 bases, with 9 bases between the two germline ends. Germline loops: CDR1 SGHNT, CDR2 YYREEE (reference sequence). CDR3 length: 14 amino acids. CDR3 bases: TGTGCCAGCAGCTTCGACGGAGCTAATTCACCCCTCCACTTT. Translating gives CASSFDGANSPLHF.

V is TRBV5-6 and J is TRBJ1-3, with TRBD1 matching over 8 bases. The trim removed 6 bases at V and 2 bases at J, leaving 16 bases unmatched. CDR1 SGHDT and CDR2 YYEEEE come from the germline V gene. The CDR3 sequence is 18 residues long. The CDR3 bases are TGTGCCAGCACCTTTGGACAGGGCAGGCTCCGGGCTGGAAACACCATATATTTT. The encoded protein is CASTFGQGRLRAGNTIYF.

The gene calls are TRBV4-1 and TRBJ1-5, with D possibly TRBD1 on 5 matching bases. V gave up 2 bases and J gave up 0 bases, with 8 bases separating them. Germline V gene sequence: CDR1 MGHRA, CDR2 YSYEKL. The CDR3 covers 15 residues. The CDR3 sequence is CASSQRDYSNQPQHF. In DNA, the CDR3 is TGCGCCAGCAGCCAAAGGGACTATAGCAATCAGCCCCAGCATTTT.